Listed here is a single T cell receptor (beta chain). This sample was taken from a study of control samples from healthy donors and cancer patients. V was clipped by 11 bases and J by 0 bases, with 13 bases between them. This CDR3 region has 13 residues. Germline V lookup: CDR1 LNHDA, CDR2 SQIVND (reference sequence). Assay used: immunoSEQ multiplex PCR; TCRdb lists only in-frame clones, some missing. Among 100,000 or so clones listed, under 90% were seen once. Sequencing input: blood. The chain employs TRBV19 and TRBJ1-1; tentative D call: TRBD1 (6 bases). This clonotype originated in a woman aged 50 to 60 in good health. The DNA for the CDR3 is TGTGCCTCCGCCCGGACAGTGAACACTGAAGCTTTCTTT. This gives the protein CASARTVNTEAFF.